The clone carrying this T cell receptor beta chain has more than one count but fewer than ten. Its antigen remains unidentified. This sample is part of a study of type 1 and type 2 diabetes patients. Amplification started from genomic DNA. A primer set of 30 forward and 13 reverse primers amplified the CDR3. TCRdb ran MiXCR on the multiplex PCR reads and lists one entry per CDR3 protein. This table has 280,000 or so distinct CDR3 sequences, roughly 44% appearing once. Notes on the study in general: In type 2 diabetes, highly-expanded CD4+ clones took a median roughly 3.9% of reads. Some expanded clones seen only in T1D might occur in additional T2D or control samples.

Germline V gene sequence: CDR1 SGHRS, CDR2 YFSETQ. The CDR3 sequence is 15 residues long. The ends were cut back, 3 bases at V and 3 bases at J, with 15 bases in the middle. Sequences were obtained from peripheral blood mononuclear cells (PBMCs). V and J are TRBV5-1 and TRBJ1-1, with D possibly being TRBD1 (6 bases). This TCR was sampled from a man between 18 and 29 years old with type 2 diabetes. The CDR3 region is CASSSPDSGYTEAFF. CDR3 nucleotides: TGCGCCAGCAGCTCCCCGGACAGCGGGTACACTGAAGCTTTCTTT. The variable domain in full, completed from reference TRBV5-1 and TRBJ1-1, reads KAGVTQTPRYLIKTRGQQVTLSCSPISGHRSVSWYQQTPGQGLQFLFEYFSETQRNKGNFPGRFSGRQFSNSRSEMNVSTLELGDSALYLCASSSPDSGYTEAFFGQGTRLTVV.